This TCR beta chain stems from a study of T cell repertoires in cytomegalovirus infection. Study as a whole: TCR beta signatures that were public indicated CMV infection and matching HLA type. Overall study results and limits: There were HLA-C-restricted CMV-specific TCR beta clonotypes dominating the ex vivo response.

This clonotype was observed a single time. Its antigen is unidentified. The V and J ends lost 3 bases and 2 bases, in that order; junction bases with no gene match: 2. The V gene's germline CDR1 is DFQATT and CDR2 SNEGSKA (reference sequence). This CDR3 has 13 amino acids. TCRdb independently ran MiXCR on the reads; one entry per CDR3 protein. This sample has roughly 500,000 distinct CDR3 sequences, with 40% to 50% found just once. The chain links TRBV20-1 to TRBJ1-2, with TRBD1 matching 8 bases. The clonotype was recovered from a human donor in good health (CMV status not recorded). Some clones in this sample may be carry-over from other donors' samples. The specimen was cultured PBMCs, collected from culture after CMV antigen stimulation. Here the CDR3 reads CSARDRANYGYTF. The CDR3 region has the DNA TGCAGTGCTAGGGACAGGGCCAACTATGGCTACACCTTC.